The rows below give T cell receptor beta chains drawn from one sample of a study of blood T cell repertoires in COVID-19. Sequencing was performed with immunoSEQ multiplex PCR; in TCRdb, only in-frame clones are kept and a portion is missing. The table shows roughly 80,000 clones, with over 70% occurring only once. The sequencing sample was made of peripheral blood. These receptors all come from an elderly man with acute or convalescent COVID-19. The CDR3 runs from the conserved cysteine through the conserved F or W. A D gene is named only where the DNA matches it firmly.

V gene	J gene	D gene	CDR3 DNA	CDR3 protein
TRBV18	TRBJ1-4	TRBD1	TGTGCCAGCTCACCACGGATACAGGGGCCTGCAACTAATGAAAAACTGTTTTTT	CASSPRIQGPATNEKLFF
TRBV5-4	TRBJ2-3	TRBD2	TGTGCCAGCAGCGCCGCTTTGGCGGGGGGCTGGGATACGCAGTATTTT	CASSAALAGGWDTQYF
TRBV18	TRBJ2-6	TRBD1	TGTGCCAGCTCGCCCGGGACAGGGATCGGGTCTGGGGCCAACGTCCTGACTTTC	CASSPGTGIGSGANVLTF
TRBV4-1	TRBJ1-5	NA	TGCGCCAGCAGCCAAGATGGAGGGTGGAATCAGCCCCAGCATTTT	CASSQDGGWNQPQHF
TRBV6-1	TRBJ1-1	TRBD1	TGTGCCAGCAGTGATGGCGGGACAGATTCTGAAGCTTTCTTT	CASSDGGTDSEAFF
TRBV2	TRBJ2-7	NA	TGTGCCAGCAGTGGGGAGATGGGGGGAGAGTACGAGCAGTACTTC	CASSGEMGGEYEQYF
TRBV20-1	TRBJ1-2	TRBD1	TGCAGTGCTTTAAGGGACAGGCAGTACACCTTC	CSALRDRQYTF
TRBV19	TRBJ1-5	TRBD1	TGTGCCAGTAGTATCGCCCGGACAGGGACCCAGCATTTT	CASSIARTGTQHF
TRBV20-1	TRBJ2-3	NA	TGCAGTGCACAAAAAGCAGATACGCAGTATTTT	CSAQKADTQYF
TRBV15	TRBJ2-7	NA	TGTGCCACCAGCAGAGATCAGGGGTACGAGCAGTACTTC	CATSRDQGYEQYF
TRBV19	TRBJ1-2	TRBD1	TGTGCCAGTAGCCCGAGGGGGAGCCGGGACAGGGTGTCTGGCTACACCTTC	CASSPRGSRDRVSGYTF
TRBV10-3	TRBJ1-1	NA	TGTGCAATTACAAGGGGAGGTAACACTGAAGCTTTCTTT	CAITRGGNTEAFF
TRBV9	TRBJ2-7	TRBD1	TGTGCCAGCAGCCTAGGACAGGGGACCTACGAGCAGTACTTC	CASSLGQGTYEQYF
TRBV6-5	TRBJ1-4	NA	TGTGCCAGCACCCGGGGGGGGCGGTATGAAAAACTGTTTTTT	CASTRGGRYEKLFF